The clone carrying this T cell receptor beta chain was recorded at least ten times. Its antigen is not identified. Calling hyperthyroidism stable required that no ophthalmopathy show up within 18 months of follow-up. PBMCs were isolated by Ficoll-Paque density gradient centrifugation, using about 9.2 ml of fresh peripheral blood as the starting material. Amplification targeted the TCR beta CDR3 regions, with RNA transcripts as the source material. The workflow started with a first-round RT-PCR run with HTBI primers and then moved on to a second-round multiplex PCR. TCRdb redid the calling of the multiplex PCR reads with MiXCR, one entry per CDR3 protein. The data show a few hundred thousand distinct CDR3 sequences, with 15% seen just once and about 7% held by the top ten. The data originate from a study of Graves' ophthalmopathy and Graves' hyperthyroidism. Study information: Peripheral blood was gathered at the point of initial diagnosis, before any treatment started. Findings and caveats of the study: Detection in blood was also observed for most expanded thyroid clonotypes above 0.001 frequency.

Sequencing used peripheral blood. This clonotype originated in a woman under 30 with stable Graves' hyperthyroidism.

CDR3 bases: TGTGCCAGCAGCGTTTTACAGGGGTCCGTAGGTGAAGCTTTCTTT. This encodes CASSVLQGSVGEAFF. The chain carries TRBV9 and TRBJ1-1; 7 nucleotides align to TRBD1. This CDR3 region has 15 residues. With 2 bases clipped from V and 7 bases from J, the junction kept 11 bases outside the gene matches. Germline V gives CDR1 SGDLS, CDR2 YYNGEE.